This TCR beta chain was sequenced for a study of T cells in Graves' hyperthyroidism and ophthalmopathy. The study, taken as a whole, reports: Ophthalmopathy was told apart from stable hyperthyroidism by a 13 V-J model.

This clonotype was detected ten times or more. Its antigen remains unidentified. Germline CDR1 and CDR2: SEHNR and FQNEAQ (reference sequence). The CDR3 is made up of 16 amino acids. J gave up 5 bases and V 7 bases, and 16 bases lay outside the gene matches. Patients aged 18 to 65 had newly diagnosed hyperthyroidism lasting under 2 months. Patients were excluded because of uncontrolled infection, other autoimmune disease, pregnancy or lactation. Diagnosis relied on clinical symptoms, serum thyroxine and TRAb, thyroid ultrasound and orbital computed tomography. The investigators amplified TCR beta CDR3 regions from RNA transcripts. Researchers ran a first-round RT-PCR on the TCR CDR3 using the HTBI primer set. A single record per CDR3 protein comes from TCRdb applying MiXCR to the multiplex PCR reads. The sample carries 340,000 or so distinct CDR3 sequences, over 15% recorded once.

The chain recombines TRBV7-9 with TRBJ2-5; 7 nucleotides line up with TRBD2. Specimen: blood. The sequence derives from a woman in her forties or fifties with Graves' hyperthyroidism. CDR3 DNA sequence: TGTGCCAGCACCCGGATGGGCGGGAGTATCGCGGAGACCCAGTACTTC. Translating it yields CASTRMGGSIAETQYF.